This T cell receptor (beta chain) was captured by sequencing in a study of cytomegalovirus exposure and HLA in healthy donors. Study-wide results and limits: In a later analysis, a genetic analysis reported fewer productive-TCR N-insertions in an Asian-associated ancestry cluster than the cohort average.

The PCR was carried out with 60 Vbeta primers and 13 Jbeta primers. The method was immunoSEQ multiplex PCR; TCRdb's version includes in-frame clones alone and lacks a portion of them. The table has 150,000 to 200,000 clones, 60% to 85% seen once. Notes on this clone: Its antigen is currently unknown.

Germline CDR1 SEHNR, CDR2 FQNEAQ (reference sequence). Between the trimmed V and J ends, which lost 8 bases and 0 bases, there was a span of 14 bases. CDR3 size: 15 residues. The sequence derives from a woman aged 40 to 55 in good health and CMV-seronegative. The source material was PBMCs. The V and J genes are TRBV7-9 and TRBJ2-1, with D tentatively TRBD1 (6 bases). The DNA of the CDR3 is TGTGCCAGCCCCAACAGGGCGGGCTCCTACAATGAGCAGTTCTTC. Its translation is CASPNRAGSYNEQFF.